What follows are 20 T cell receptor beta chains derived from one specimen sequenced in a study of cytomegalovirus exposure and HLA in healthy donors. 60 Vbeta and 13 Jbeta primers were used in PCR. Sequencing was performed with immunoSEQ multiplex PCR; in TCRdb, only in-frame clones are kept and a portion is missing. The sample yields about 170,000 clones, roughly 80% seen once. The specimen sequenced was PBMCs. Receptor source: a male donor in good health and CMV-seronegative.

The chain uses TRBV5-5 and TRBJ1-2, with 12 bases aligning to TRBD1. V was clipped by 2 bases and J by 5 bases; unmatched bases: 19. The germline gives CDR1 SGHKS, CDR2 YYEKEE (reference sequence). The CDR3 length is 20 residues. CDR3 DNA: TGTGCCAGCAGCTTCACAGCTTCTTTCAGGGGACAGGGGGCAGGGTATGGCTACACCTTC. As protein: CASSFTASFRGQGAGYGYTF.

The chain joins TRBV11-3 to TRBJ2-2, with 7 positions matching TRBD1. The ends lost 1 base at V and 1 base at J; junction bases unmatched: 3. This CDR3 has 16 amino acids. From germline, CDR1 is SGHNT and CDR2 YENEEA. The CDR3 here is CASSLVGTENTGELFF. The CDR3 nucleotides are TGTGCCAGCAGCTTAGTTGGGACAGAGAACACCGGGGAGCTGTTTTTT.

CDR3 sequence (DNA): TGTGCCAGCAGCGCCGCGGGAAAAGCTTTCTTT. Translated: CASSAAGKAFF. The chain combines TRBV9 with TRBJ1-1; no definite D call. CDR1 and CDR2 from the germline V gene are SGDLS and YYNGEE. V was trimmed by 3 bases and J by 9 bases, leaving 9 bases between them. This CDR3 is built from 11 residues.

This clone was seen a handful of times. The CDR3 nucleotides are TGCGCCAGCAGGAGGGGACAGGGCCCCCAAGAGACCCAGTACTTC. It encodes CASRRGQGPQETQYF. The chain uses TRBV5-1 and TRBJ2-5, with 9 bases matching TRBD1. The CDR3 totals 15 residues. V was pared by 5 bases and J by 1 base, with 6 bases of the junction left unmatched. Germline CDR1 reads SGHRS; CDR2 reads YFSETQ.

V and J are TRBV7-9 and TRBJ2-3; 8 bases fit TRBD2. CDR1 SEHNR and CDR2 FQNEAQ come from the germline V gene (reference sequence). The CDR3 consists of 15 residues. V trimming: 3 bases; J trimming: 2 bases; junction bases outside the gene matches: 4. The CDR3 sequence is CASSFGGDFTDTQYF. CDR3 in DNA: TGTGCCAGCAGCTTCGGGGGGGATTTCACAGATACGCAGTATTTT.

The rearrangement links TRBV9 to TRBJ2-2; maybe TRBD1 (6 bases). The CDR3 has 15 residues. V shed 0 bases and J shed 6 bases, with 12 bases lying between them. The germline V gene encodes CDR1 SGDLS and CDR2 YYNGEE. In DNA, the CDR3 is TGTGCCAGCAGCGTAGGGCCAGGGGACGCCGGGGAGCTGTTTTTT. Protein product: CASSVGPGDAGELFF.

J is TRBJ1-2 and V is TRBV6-1, with a tentative D call TRBD1 (6 bases). In germline, CDR1 is MNHNS, CDR2 SASEGT. V was shortened by 11 bases and J by 9 bases, with 22 bases between the two germline ends. The CDR3 is 13 residues long. In DNA, the CDR3 is TGTGCCGGTGGGGCCGGGACACAGCTTCGCTACACCTTC. Translation: CAGGAGTQLRYTF.

The chain links TRBV6-5 to TRBJ1-1, with D possibly matching TRBD1 (5 bases). V lost 2 bases to trimming and J lost 4 bases, with 17 bases between them. Germline V gene lookup returns CDR1 MNHEY and CDR2 SVGAGI. The CDR3 runs 16 residues. CDR3: CASSYRQGGLATEAFF. The CDR3 nucleotides read TGTGCCAGCAGTTACCGGCAGGGAGGGTTGGCCACTGAAGCTTTCTTT.

This clone was seen a single time. The chain uses TRBV30 and TRBJ2-1; the D gene is possibly TRBD2 (5 bases). V was clipped by 2 bases and J by 2 bases, with 10 bases between them. The length of the CDR3 is 14 residues. Germline V CDR1 and CDR2: GTSNPN, SVGIG (reference sequence). CDR3 DNA: TGTGCCTGGAGTAAGAGCGGACCCTACAATGAGCAGTTCTTC. Translated, it gives CAWSKSGPYNEQFF. The full variable domain, in which reference TRBV30 and TRBJ2-1 provide the parts outside the CDR3, is SQTIHQWPATLVQPVGSPLSLECTVEGTSNPNLYWYRQAAGRGLQLLFYSVGIGQISSEVPQNLSASRPQDRQFILSSKKLLLSDSGFYLCAWSKSGPYNEQFFGPGTRLTVL.

This clone was found a few times. The rearrangement links TRBV6-1 to TRBJ1-5; D gene uncertain. Germline loops: CDR1 MNHNS, CDR2 SASEGT. This CDR3 region has 17 residues. V was pared by 3 bases and J by 5 bases, with 20 bases between. CDR3 sequence (DNA): TGTGCCAGCAGTGACGCAGGAAGCCCCTTCCCACATCAGCCCCAGCATTTT. It translates to CASSDAGSPFPHQPQHF.

The chain links TRBV30 to TRBJ1-1; the match to TRBD1 covers 7 bases. The ends lost 6 bases at V and 0 bases at J; junction bases unmatched: 7. Germline CDR1 reads GTSNPN; CDR2 reads SVGIG (reference sequence). The CDR3 covers 14 residues. The CDR3 is CACRGGQLNTEAFF. The CDR3 bases are TGTGCCTGTAGAGGGGGACAGTTGAACACTGAAGCTTTCTTT.

This clone was detected a few times. V is TRBV6-1 and J is TRBJ1-4; tentative D call: TRBD1 (5 bases). Germline V gene lookup returns CDR1 MNHNS and CDR2 SASEGT. The CDR3 has 18 amino acids. V was trimmed by 4 bases and J by 3 bases, leaving 21 bases between them. The DNA of the CDR3 is TGTGCCAGCAGTGCCTCACGGACACCGGGTGGGGCTAATGAAAAACTGTTTTTT. It specifies CASSASRTPGGANEKLFF.

The J gene is TRBJ1-5, the V gene TRBV5-1, with D perhaps matching TRBD1 (5 bases). The CDR3 length is 15 residues. From germline, CDR1 is SGHRS and CDR2 YFSETQ. The ends were cut back, 4 bases at V and 6 bases at J, with 17 bases in the middle. The CDR3: CASSPLAGVGQPQHF. CDR3 bases: TGCGCCAGCAGCCCCTTAGCGGGGGTAGGTCAGCCCCAGCATTTT.

The V call is TRBV30, the J call TRBJ1-1, with D uncertain. CDR1 GTSNPN and CDR2 SVGIG come from the germline V gene (reference sequence). Trimming removed 4 bases at V and 2 bases at J, with 8 bases between. The CDR3 covers 12 residues. The CDR3 DNA reads TGTGCCTGGACGAACGGTAACACTGAAGCTTTCTTT. This encodes CAWTNGNTEAFF. Supplemented by reference TRBV30 and TRBJ1-1, the full variable domain reads SQTIHQWPATLVQPVGSPLSLECTVEGTSNPNLYWYRQAAGRGLQLLFYSVGIGQISSEVPQNLSASRPQDRQFILSSKKLLLSDSGFYLCAWTNGNTEAFFGQGTRLTVV.

This rearrangement joins TRBV5-3 to TRBJ1-5; TRBD1 matches at 7 bases. TRBV5-3 is an open reading frame whose function is uncertain. This CDR3 has 17 residues. V shed 1 base, J shed 4 bases, and the junction held 11 bases outside the gene matches. The CDR3 DNA reads TGTGCCAGAAGCTTGCTACTAACGGGACAGAAAAATCAGCCCCAGCATTTT. Residues: CARSLLLTGQKNQPQHF.

The chain is built from TRBV19 and TRBJ1-2; D is perhaps TRBD1 (5 bases). With 5 bases removed from V and 7 bases from J, the gap between germline ends came to 26 bases. Germline V gives CDR1 LNHDA, CDR2 SQIVND (reference sequence). CDR3 length: 17 residues. The CDR3 sequence is CASSESGLLSVVSGYTF. The CDR3 nucleotides are TGTGCCAGTAGTGAATCAGGGCTTCTATCCGTCGTATCTGGCTACACCTTC.

This chain links TRBV15 with TRBJ2-7; TRBD1 agrees at 8 bases. J gave up 4 bases and V 0 bases, and 8 bases lay outside the gene matches. Looked up from germline, CDR1 is LNHNV and CDR2 is YYDKDF (reference sequence). The length of the CDR3 is 16 residues. This chain's CDR3 is CATSRDQETGVYEQYF. CDR3 bases: TGTGCCACCAGCAGAGATCAGGAGACAGGGGTATACGAGCAGTACTTC.

This clone was seen a few times. The sample contains more than one DNA sequence encoding this CDR3. The chain recombines TRBV11-2 with TRBJ2-3; D is unresolved. The CDR3 length is 12 residues. V lost 5 bases to trimming and J lost 0 bases, with 3 bases between them. Germline CDR1 is SGHAT and CDR2 is FQNNGV. The CDR3 loop reads CASSPSTDTQYF. The DNA of the CDR3 is TGTGCCAGCAGCCCGAGCACAGATACGCAGTATTTT.

The J gene is TRBJ2-6, the V gene TRBV27, with D uncertain. From germline, CDR1 is MNHEY and CDR2 SMNVEV (reference sequence). The CDR3 has 15 residues. Trimming cost V 9 bases and J 4 bases, with 16 bases left between them. CDR3 sequence reads: CASSPDPAGANVLTF. CDR3 nucleotide sequence: TGTGCCAGTAGCCCAGATCCGGCCGGGGCCAACGTCCTGACTTTC.

About this clone: Other DNA sequences of this sample code for an identical CDR3. The rearrangement joins TRBV19 to TRBJ2-5; 10 bases are a match to TRBD2. This CDR3 contains 13 residues. Trimming cost V 6 bases and J 2 bases; bases outside gene matches: 0. Germline loops: CDR1 LNHDA, CDR2 SQIVND (reference sequence). CDR3 coding DNA: TGTGCCAGTAGACTAGCGGGGCAAGAGACCCAGTACTTC. This gives the protein CASRLAGQETQYF.